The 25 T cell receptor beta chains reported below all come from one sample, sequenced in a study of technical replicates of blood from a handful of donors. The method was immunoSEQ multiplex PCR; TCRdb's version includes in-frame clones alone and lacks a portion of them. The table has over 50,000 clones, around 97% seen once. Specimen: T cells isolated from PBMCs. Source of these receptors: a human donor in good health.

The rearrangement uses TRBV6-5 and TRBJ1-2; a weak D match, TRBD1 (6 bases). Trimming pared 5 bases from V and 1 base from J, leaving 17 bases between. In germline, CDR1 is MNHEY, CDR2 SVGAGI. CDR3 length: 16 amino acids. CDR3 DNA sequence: TGTGCCAGCAGTAACTACCGCGGACAGAGTAACTATGGCTACACCTTC. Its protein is CASSNYRGQSNYGYTF.

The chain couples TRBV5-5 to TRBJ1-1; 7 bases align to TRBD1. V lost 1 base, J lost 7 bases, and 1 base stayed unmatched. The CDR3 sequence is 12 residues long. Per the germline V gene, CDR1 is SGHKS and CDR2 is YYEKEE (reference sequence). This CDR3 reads CASSLWDSEAFF. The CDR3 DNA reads TGTGCCAGCAGCTTGTGGGACAGTGAAGCTTTCTTT. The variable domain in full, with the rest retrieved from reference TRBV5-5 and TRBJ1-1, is DAGVTQSPTHLIKTRGQQVTLRCSPISGHKSVSWYQQVLGQGPQFIFQYYEKEERGRGNFPDRFSARQFPNYSSELNVNALLLGDSALYLCASSLWDSEAFFGQGTRLTVV.

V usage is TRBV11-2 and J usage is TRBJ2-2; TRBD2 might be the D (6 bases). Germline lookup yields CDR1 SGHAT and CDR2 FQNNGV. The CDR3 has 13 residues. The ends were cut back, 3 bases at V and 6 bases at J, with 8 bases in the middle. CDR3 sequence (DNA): TGTGCCAGCAGCTTTCGACTAGCCGGGGAGCTGTTTTTT. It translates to CASSFRLAGELFF.

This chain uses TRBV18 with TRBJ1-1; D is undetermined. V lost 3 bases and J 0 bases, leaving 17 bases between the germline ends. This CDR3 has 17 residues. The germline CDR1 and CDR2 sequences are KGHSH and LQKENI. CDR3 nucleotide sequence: TGTGCCAGCTCACCTCTCTTAGCCTTCCTCATGAACACTGAAGCTTTCTTT. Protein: CASSPLLAFLMNTEAFF.

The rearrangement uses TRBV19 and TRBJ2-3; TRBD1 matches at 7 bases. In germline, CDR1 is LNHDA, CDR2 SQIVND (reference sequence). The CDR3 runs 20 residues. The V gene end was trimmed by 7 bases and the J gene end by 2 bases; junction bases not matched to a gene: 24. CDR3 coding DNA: TGTGCCAGTACCAAAGGTACCGCGACAGGGTGGGGTGTGTCCACAGATACGCAGTATTTT. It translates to CASTKGTATGWGVSTDTQYF.

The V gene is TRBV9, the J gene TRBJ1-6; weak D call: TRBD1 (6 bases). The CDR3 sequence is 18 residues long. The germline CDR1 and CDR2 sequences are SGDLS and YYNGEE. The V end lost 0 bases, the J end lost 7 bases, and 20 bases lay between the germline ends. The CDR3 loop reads CASSVAFSTARGNSPLHF. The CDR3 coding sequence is TGTGCCAGCAGCGTAGCTTTTTCGACGGCGAGGGGGAATTCACCCCTCCACTTT.

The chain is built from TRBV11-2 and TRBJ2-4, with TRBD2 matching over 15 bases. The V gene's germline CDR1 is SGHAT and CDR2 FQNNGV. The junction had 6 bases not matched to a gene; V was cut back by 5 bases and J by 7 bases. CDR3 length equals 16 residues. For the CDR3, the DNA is TGTGCCAGCAGCCCACGGACTAGCGGGAGGGGGAACATTCAGTACTTC. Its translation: CASSPRTSGRGNIQYF.

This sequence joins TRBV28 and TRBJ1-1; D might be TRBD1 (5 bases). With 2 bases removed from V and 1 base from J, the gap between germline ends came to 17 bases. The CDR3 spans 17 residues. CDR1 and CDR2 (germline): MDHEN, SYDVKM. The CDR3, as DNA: TGTGCCAGCAGTTTAGTGGGACGGGGGAAGGGGAACACTGAAGCTTTCTTT. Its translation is CASSLVGRGKGNTEAFF. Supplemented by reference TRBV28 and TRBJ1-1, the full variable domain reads DVKVTQSSRYLVKRTGEKVFLECVQDMDHENMFWYRQDPGLGLRLIYFSYDVKMKEKGDIPEGYSVSREKKERFSLILESASTNQTSMYLCASSLVGRGKGNTEAFFGQGTRLTVV.

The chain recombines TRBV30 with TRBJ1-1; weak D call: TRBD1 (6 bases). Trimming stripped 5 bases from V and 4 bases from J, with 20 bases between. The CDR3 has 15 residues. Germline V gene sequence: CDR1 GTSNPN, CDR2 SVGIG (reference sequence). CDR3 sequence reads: CAWGGAGDPVTEAFF. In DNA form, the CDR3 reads TGTGCCTGGGGGGGGGCAGGGGACCCTGTCACTGAAGCTTTCTTT.

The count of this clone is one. CDR3 sequence (DNA): TGCGCCAGCAGCTTGAACGGACAGGGGGAAAACATTCAGTACTTC. As protein: CASSLNGQGENIQYF. V usage is TRBV5-1 and J usage is TRBJ2-4; the match to TRBD1 covers 10 bases. The V gene's germline CDR1 is SGHRS and CDR2 YFSETQ. This CDR3 region has 15 residues. V lost 1 base and J lost 5; bases outside the gene matches: 3.

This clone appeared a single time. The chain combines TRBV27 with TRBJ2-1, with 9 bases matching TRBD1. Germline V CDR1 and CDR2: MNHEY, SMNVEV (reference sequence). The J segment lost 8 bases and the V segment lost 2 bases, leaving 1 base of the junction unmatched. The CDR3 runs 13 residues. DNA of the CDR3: TGTGCCAGCAGTTTAGGGACAGGGTATGAGCAGTTCTTC. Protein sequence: CASSLGTGYEQFF.

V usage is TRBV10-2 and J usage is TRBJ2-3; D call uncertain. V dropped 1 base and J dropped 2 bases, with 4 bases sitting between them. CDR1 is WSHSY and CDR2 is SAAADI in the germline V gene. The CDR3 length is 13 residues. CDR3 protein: CASSEFLTDTQYF. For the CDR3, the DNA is TGCGCCAGCAGTGAGTTCCTCACAGATACGCAGTATTTT.

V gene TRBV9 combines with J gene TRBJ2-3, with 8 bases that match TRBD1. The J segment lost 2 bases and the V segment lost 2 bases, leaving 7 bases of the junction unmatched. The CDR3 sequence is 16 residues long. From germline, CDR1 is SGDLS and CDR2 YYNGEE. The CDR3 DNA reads TGTGCCAGCAGCGTTAGGACAGGGACCTCCACAGATACGCAGTATTTT. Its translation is CASSVRTGTSTDTQYF.

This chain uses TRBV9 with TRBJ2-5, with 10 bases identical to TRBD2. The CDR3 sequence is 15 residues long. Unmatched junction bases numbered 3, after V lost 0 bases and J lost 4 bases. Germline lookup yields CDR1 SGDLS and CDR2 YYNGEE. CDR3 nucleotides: TGTGCCAGCAGCGTAGGGCTAGCGGGGGTAGAGACCCAGTACTTC. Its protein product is CASSVGLAGVETQYF.

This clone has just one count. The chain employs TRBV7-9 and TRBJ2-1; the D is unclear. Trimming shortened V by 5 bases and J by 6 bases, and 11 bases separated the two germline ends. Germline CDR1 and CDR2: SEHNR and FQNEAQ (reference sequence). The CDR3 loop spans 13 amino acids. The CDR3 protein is CASSHDSANEQFF. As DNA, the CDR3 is TGTGCCAGCAGCCACGACTCCGCCAATGAGCAGTTCTTC.

CDR3 DNA: TGTGCCAGCACCGGTCTAGCGGGAACTGAGCAGTTCTTC. Encoded protein: CASTGLAGTEQFF. The V gene is TRBV28, the J gene TRBJ2-1; 9 positions agree with TRBD2. J lost 9 bases, V lost 7 bases, and 7 bases had no gene match. CDR3 size: 13 residues. Germline CDR1 and CDR2: MDHEN and SYDVKM. Filled out from reference TRBV28 and TRBJ2-1, the complete variable domain reads DVKVTQSSRYLVKRTGEKVFLECVQDMDHENMFWYRQDPGLGLRLIYFSYDVKMKEKGDIPEGYSVSREKKERFSLILESASTNQTSMYLCASTGLAGTEQFFGPGTRLTVL.

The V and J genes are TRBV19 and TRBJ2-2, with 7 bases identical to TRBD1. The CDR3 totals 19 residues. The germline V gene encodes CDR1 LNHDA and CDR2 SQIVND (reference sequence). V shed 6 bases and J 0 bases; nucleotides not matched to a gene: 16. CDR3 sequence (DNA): TGTGCCAGTAGATCACATTTTCCAGGGGGATGGGCGAACACCGGGGAGCTGTTTTTT. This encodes CASRSHFPGGWANTGELFF.

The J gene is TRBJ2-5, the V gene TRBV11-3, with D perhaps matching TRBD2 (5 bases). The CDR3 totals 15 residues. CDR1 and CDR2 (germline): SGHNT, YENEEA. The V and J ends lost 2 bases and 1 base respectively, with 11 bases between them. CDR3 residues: CASSLMLGSQETQYF. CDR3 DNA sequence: TGTGCCAGCAGCTTAATGTTGGGGAGCCAAGAGACCCAGTACTTC.

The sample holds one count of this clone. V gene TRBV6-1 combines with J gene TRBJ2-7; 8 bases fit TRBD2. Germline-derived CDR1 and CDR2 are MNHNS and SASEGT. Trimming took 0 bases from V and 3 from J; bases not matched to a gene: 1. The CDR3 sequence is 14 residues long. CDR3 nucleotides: TGTGCCAGCAGTGAAGCGGCGGGGGGCTACGAGCAGTACTTC. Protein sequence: CASSEAAGGYEQYF.

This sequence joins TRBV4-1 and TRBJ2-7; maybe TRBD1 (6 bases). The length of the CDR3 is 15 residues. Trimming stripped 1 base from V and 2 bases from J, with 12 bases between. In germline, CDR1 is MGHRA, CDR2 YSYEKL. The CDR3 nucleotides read TGCGCCAGCAGCCAAGTTACAGGGCTCCCCTACGAGCAGTACTTC. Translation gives CASSQVTGLPYEQYF.

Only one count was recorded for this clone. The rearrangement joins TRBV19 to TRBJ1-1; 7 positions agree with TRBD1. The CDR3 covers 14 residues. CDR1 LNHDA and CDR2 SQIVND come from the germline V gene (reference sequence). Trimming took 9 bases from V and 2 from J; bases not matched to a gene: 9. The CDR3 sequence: CASHRTGTNTEAFF. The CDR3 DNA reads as TGTGCCAGCCACCGGACAGGTACTAACACTGAAGCTTTCTTT.

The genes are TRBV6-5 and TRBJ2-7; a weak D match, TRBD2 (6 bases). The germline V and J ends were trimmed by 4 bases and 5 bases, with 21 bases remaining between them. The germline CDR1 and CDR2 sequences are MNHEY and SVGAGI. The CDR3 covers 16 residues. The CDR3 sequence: CASSFTGANTPHEQYF. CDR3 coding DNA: TGTGCCAGCAGTTTTACGGGAGCCAATACCCCCCACGAGCAGTACTTC.

The DNA of the CDR3 is TGTGCCAGCAGTTTCGGACAGGGGGGGGTTACGCAGTATTTT. Protein: CASSFGQGGVTQYF. The V call is TRBV27, the J call TRBJ2-3; 10 bases are shared with TRBD1. CDR3 length equals 14 residues. Germline V gene sequence: CDR1 MNHEY, CDR2 SMNVEV (reference sequence). Trimming at V came to 3 bases and at J to 8 bases, leaving 5 bases not matched to a gene.

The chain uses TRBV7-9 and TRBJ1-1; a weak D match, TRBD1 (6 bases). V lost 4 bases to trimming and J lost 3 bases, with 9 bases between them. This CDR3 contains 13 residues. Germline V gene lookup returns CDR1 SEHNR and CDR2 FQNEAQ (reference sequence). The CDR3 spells CASSSNRDTEAFF. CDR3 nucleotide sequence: TGTGCCAGCAGCTCCAACAGGGACACTGAAGCTTTCTTT.

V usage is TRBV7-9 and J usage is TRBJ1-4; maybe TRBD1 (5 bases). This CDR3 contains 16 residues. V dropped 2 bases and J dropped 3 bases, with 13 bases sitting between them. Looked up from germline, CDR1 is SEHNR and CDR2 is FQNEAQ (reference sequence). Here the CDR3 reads CASSLYNSGPNEKLFF. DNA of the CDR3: TGTGCCAGCAGCTTATATAATTCAGGGCCTAATGAAAAACTGTTTTTT.